These 23 T cell receptor beta chains were all obtained from the same sample, sequenced in a study of cytomegalovirus exposure and HLA in healthy donors. A multiplex PCR was run with 60 Vbeta primers and 13 Jbeta primers. Produced via immunoSEQ multiplex PCR; TCRdb's table is partial and in-frame only. This table has over 65,000 clones, more than 70% appearing once. The sample taken for sequencing was PBMCs. The receptors derive from a man aged 35 to 55 in good health and CMV-seronegative.

The chain employs TRBV7-3 and TRBJ2-7, with 8 nucleotides matching TRBD1. The CDR3 consists of 14 residues. CDR1 is SGHTA and CDR2 is FQGTGA in the germline V gene. With 6 bases clipped from V and 4 bases from J, the junction kept 8 bases outside the gene matches. The CDR3 is CASSYGQGSYEQYF. In nucleotides, the CDR3 is TGTGCCAGCAGTTATGGACAGGGTTCATACGAGCAGTACTTC.

This chain uses TRBV15 with TRBJ2-1; D perhaps matches TRBD1 (6 bases). This CDR3 is built from 16 residues. Trimming removed 2 bases at V and 9 bases at J, with 20 bases between. Germline CDR1 and CDR2: LNHNV and YYDKDF (reference sequence). CDR3 loop: CATSRLRTATGGEQFF. The CDR3, as DNA: TGTGCCACCAGCAGACTCCGGACAGCAACGGGCGGTGAGCAGTTCTTC.

This chain connects TRBV11-2 to TRBJ2-1; D is ambiguous. Germline CDR1 reads SGHAT; CDR2 reads FQNNGV. The CDR3 extends over 15 amino acids. V was shortened by 1 base and J by 12 bases, with 19 bases between the two germline ends. The CDR3: CASSLGPRHRTMQFF. As DNA, the CDR3 is TGTGCCAGCAGCTTAGGCCCCCGACACCGAACGATGCAGTTCTTC.

V usage is TRBV9 and J usage is TRBJ1-2, with D possibly TRBD1 on 5 matching bases. Germline V gives CDR1 SGDLS, CDR2 YYNGEE. The ends were cut back, 5 bases at V and 0 bases at J, with 23 bases in the middle. The CDR3 has 18 amino acids. This chain's CDR3 is CASSPSEGRTSSNYGYTF. The CDR3 DNA is TGTGCCAGCAGTCCATCGGAGGGACGAACCTCTTCTAACTATGGCTACACCTTC.

This clone came up a few times. The chain links TRBV5-1 to TRBJ2-7, with a weak D call TRBD1 (5 bases). Germline-derived CDR1 and CDR2 are SGHRS and YFSETQ. With 0 bases removed from V and 0 bases from J, the gap between germline ends came to 7 bases. This CDR3 is built from 14 residues. The CDR3 sequence is CASSLGTSSYEQYF. The CDR3, as DNA: TGCGCCAGCAGCTTGGGGACAAGCTCCTACGAGCAGTACTTC.

This clone turned up a few times. The J gene is TRBJ1-2, the V gene TRBV28; a possible D gene is TRBD1 (5 bases). CDR3 length equals 12 residues. With 6 bases removed from V and 7 bases from J, the gap between germline ends came to 12 bases. Germline V CDR1 and CDR2: MDHEN, SYDVKM. The CDR3 is CASSPQGFGYTF. CDR3 nucleotide sequence: TGTGCCAGCAGCCCTCAGGGCTTTGGCTACACCTTC.

The chain links TRBV4-2 to TRBJ1-4; 9 nucleotides line up with TRBD1. The CDR3 is 17 residues long. J lost 0 bases, V lost 2 bases, and 4 bases had no gene match. Germline CDR1 reads LGHNA; CDR2 reads YNFKEQ. The CDR3 DNA reads TGTGCCAGCAGCCAACCGGGACAGGGCGCAACTAATGAAAAACTGTTTTTT. It codes for CASSQPGQGATNEKLFF.

In DNA form, the CDR3 reads TGTGCCAGCAGCCCCGGGGTGGGCGTTTACGAGCAGTACTTC. It codes for CASSPGVGVYEQYF. This sequence joins TRBV7-2 and TRBJ2-7; D is possibly TRBD2 (5 bases). The V end lost 5 bases, the J end lost 4 bases, and 15 bases lay between the germline ends. The CDR3 has 14 amino acids. The germline V gene encodes CDR1 SGHTA and CDR2 FQGNSA.

CDR3 amino acids: CATPGLRTYGYTF. CDR3 nucleotide sequence: TGTGCCACCCCGGGTCTGAGAACCTATGGCTACACCTTC. V usage is TRBV6-1 and J usage is TRBJ1-2; D is uncertain. Germline V gives CDR1 MNHNS, CDR2 SASEGT. The CDR3 length is 13 residues. V dropped 10 bases and J dropped 4 bases, with 16 bases sitting between them.

The CDR3 loop is CASSEPTSGRPGSGELFF. The CDR3 DNA follows: TGTGCCAGCAGCGAGCCTACTAGCGGCCGCCCCGGGAGCGGGGAGCTGTTTTTT. The rearrangement links TRBV9 to TRBJ2-2; 8 nucleotides align to TRBD2. The CDR3 covers 18 residues. V lost 3 bases to trimming and J lost 7 bases; unmatched junction nucleotides: 17. Germline assignment: CDR1 SGDLS and CDR2 YYNGEE.

This clone appeared a few times. This chain joins TRBV6-6 and TRBJ2-3; D remains ambiguous. The V gene's germline CDR1 is MNHNY and CDR2 SVGAGI (reference sequence). V lost 4 bases and J 2 bases, leaving 10 bases between the germline ends. CDR3 length: 14 amino acids. The DNA for the CDR3 is TGTGCCAGCAGTTCTATGGTTCTCACAGATACGCAGTATTTT. Its translation is CASSSMVLTDTQYF.

This sequence joins TRBV5-1 and TRBJ2-2, with 9 nucleotides matching TRBD1. CDR1 and CDR2 (germline): SGHRS, YFSETQ. J gave up 4 bases and V 4 bases, and 2 bases lay outside the gene matches. The CDR3 consists of 14 residues. The CDR3 nucleotides read TGCGCCAGCAGCGGACAGGGGCGCACCGGGGAGCTGTTTTTT. Translated: CASSGQGRTGELFF.

The chain recombines TRBV11-2 with TRBJ2-7, with D possibly being TRBD1 (6 bases). This CDR3 has 13 residues. V was trimmed by 3 bases and J by 5 bases, leaving 11 bases between them. Per the germline V gene, CDR1 is SGHAT and CDR2 is FQNNGV. CDR3: CASSFVRGHEQYF. The CDR3, as DNA: TGTGCCAGCAGCTTTGTCAGGGGACACGAGCAGTACTTC.

The chain recombines TRBV2 with TRBJ2-7; the D gene is possibly TRBD2 (5 bases). Germline V gives CDR1 SNHLY, CDR2 FYNNEI. The CDR3 spans 13 residues. V was clipped by 8 bases and J by 4 bases, with 15 bases between them. The CDR3 here is CASGMEVAYEQYF. CDR3 nucleotide sequence: TGTGCCAGCGGAATGGAGGTCGCTTACGAGCAGTACTTC.

This chain uses TRBV28 with TRBJ1-1; 10 bases are shared with TRBD1. V was clipped by 5 bases and J by 0 bases; unmatched bases: 15. The CDR3 covers 19 residues. The V gene's germline CDR1 is MDHEN and CDR2 SYDVKM. CDR3 sequence reads: CASSLGTGVRVNMNTEAFF. The CDR3 bases are TGTGCCAGCAGTCTAGGGACAGGGGTAAGGGTTAACATGAACACTGAAGCTTTCTTT.

The chain uses TRBV5-1 and TRBJ1-1; no definite D call. The germline V gene has CDR1 SGHRS and CDR2 YFSETQ. The CDR3 has 13 amino acids. Trimming took off 4 bases at V and 2 bases at J, with 9 bases between the two ends. CDR3 loop: CASSRTDNTEAFF. DNA for the CDR3: TGCGCCAGCAGCCGCACAGACAACACTGAAGCTTTCTTT.

The genes are TRBV10-1 and TRBJ2-1; D uncertain. Trimming stripped 4 bases from V and 8 bases from J, with 12 bases between. The CDR3 is 13 residues long. CDR1 WNHNN and CDR2 SYGVQD come from the germline V gene (reference sequence). The CDR3: CASSVAFPDEQFF. For the CDR3, the DNA is TGCGCCAGCAGTGTAGCTTTCCCGGATGAGCAGTTCTTC.

The chain uses TRBV15 and TRBJ2-2, with D maybe TRBD1 (6 bases). With 1 base removed from V and 7 bases from J, the gap between germline ends came to 16 bases. The CDR3 is 16 amino acids. Per the germline V gene, CDR1 is LNHNV and CDR2 is YYDKDF (reference sequence). The CDR3 coding sequence is TGTGCCACCAGCAGAGCCGGGACACTCCACGGCGGGGAGCTGTTTTTT. This gives the protein CATSRAGTLHGGELFF.

The gene calls are TRBV7-9 and TRBJ2-5, with 9 bases that match TRBD1. Germline assignment: CDR1 SEHNR and CDR2 FQNEAQ (reference sequence). The CDR3 extends over 14 amino acids. Trimming removed 6 bases from V and 2 bases from J; junction bases left unmatched: 4. The CDR3 DNA reads as TGTGCCAGCAGGCCCGGGACAGGGCAAGAGACCCAGTACTTC. This sequence encodes CASRPGTGQETQYF.

The chain uses TRBV15 and TRBJ2-1; D unclear. CDR3 size: 14 residues. Trimming took off 2 bases at V and 6 bases at J, with 11 bases between the two ends. The germline V gene has CDR1 LNHNV and CDR2 YYDKDF (reference sequence). CDR3 DNA sequence: TGTGCCACCAGCAGACCGACGAGGAGCAATGAGCAGTTCTTC. It is translated as CATSRPTRSNEQFF.

This chain joins TRBV18 and TRBJ1-4; tentative D call: TRBD1 (6 bases). V lost 3 bases and J lost 3, with 11 bases in between. Germline assignment: CDR1 KGHSH and CDR2 LQKENI. The CDR3 sequence is 15 residues long. CDR3: CASSPRQASNEKLFF. Written as DNA, the CDR3 is TGTGCCAGCTCACCTAGACAGGCCTCTAATGAAAAACTGTTTTTT.

The chain employs TRBV11-2 and TRBJ1-2; 8 bases match TRBD1. This CDR3 has 15 amino acids. CDR1 is SGHAT, CDR2 FQNNGV, per germline. Trimming took 4 bases from V and 5 from J; bases not matched to a gene: 9. CDR3 residues: CASSSQQGVGYGYTF. CDR3 nucleotide sequence: TGTGCCAGCAGCTCCCAACAGGGGGTCGGGTATGGCTACACCTTC.

This chain connects TRBV4-1 to TRBJ1-2; 9 positions agree with TRBD1. This CDR3 has 14 amino acids. With 5 bases clipped from V and 4 bases from J, the junction kept 5 bases outside the gene matches. Germline V lookup: CDR1 MGHRA, CDR2 YSYEKL. CDR3 coding DNA: TGCGCCAGCAGCGCGGGACAGGGCGTCTATGGCTACACCTTC. Its protein product is CASSAGQGVYGYTF.